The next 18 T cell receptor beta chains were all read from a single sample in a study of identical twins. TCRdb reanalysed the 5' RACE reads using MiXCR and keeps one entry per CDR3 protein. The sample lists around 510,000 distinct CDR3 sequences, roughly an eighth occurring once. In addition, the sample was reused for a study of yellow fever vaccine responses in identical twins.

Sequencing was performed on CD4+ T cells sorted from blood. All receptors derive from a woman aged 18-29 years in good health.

CDR3 nucleotides: TGCAGTGCTAGAGATCCGAGGGCTGGGGCCAACGTCCTGACTTTC. Translating gives CSARDPRAGANVLTF. The chain joins TRBV20-1 to TRBJ2-6; possibly TRBD2 for D (5 bases). In germline, CDR1 is DFQATT, CDR2 SNEGSKA (reference sequence). Between the trimmed V and J ends, which lost 0 bases and 2 bases, there was a span of 8 bases. The CDR3 spans 15 residues.

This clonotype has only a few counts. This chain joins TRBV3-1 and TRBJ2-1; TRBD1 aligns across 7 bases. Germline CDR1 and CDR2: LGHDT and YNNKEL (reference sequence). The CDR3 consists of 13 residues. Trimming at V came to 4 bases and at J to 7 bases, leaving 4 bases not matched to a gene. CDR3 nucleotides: TGTGCCAGCAGCCTGGACAGGCGGAATGAGCAGTTCTTC. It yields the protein CASSLDRRNEQFF.

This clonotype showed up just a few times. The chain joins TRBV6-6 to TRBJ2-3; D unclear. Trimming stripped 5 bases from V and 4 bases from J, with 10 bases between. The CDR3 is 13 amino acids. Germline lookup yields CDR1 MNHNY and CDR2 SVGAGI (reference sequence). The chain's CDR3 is CASSKISADTQYF. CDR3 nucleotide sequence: TGTGCCAGCAGTAAGATCTCCGCAGATACGCAGTATTTT.

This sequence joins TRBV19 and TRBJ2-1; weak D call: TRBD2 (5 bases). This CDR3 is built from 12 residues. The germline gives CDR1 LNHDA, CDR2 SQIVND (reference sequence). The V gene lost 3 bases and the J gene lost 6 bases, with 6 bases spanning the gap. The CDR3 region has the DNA TGTGCCAGTAGTATTACTAGCAATGAGCAGTTCTTC. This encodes CASSITSNEQFF.

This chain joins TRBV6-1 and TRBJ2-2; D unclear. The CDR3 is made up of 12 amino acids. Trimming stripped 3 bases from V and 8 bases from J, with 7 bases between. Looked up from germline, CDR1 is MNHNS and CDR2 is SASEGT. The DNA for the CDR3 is TGTGCCAGCAGTGAGTCCCCGGGGGAGCTGTTTTTT. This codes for CASSESPGELFF.

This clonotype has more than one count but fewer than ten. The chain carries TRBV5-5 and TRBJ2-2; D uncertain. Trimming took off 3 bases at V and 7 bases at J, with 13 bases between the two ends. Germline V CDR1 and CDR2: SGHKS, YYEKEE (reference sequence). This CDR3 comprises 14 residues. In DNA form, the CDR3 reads TGTGCCAGCAGCTCAGGACCCCCCGACGGGGAGCTGTTTTTT. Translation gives CASSSGPPDGELFF. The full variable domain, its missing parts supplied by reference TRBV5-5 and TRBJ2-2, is DAGVTQSPTHLIKTRGQQVTLRCSPISGHKSVSWYQQVLGQGPQFIFQYYEKEERGRGNFPDRFSARQFPNYSSELNVNALLLGDSALYLCASSSGPPDGELFFGEGSRLTVL.

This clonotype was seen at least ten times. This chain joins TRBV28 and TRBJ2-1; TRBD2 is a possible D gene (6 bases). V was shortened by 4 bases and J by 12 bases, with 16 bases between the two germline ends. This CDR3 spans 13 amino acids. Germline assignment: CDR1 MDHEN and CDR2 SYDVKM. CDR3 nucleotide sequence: TGTGCCAGCAGTTCATATAAAGCGGGTGGGCAGTTCTTC. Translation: CASSSYKAGGQFF.

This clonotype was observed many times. CDR3 sequence reads: CASSLVSGGSHNEQFF. Here the CDR3 DNA reads TGTGCCAGCAGCTTAGTCAGTGGAGGGAGCCACAATGAGCAGTTCTTC. The chain has TRBV7-2 and TRBJ2-1, with D possibly matching TRBD2 (6 bases). CDR3 length: 16 residues. Germline CDR1 is SGHTA and CDR2 is FQGNSA. Trimming cost V 1 base and J 5 bases, with 15 bases left between them.

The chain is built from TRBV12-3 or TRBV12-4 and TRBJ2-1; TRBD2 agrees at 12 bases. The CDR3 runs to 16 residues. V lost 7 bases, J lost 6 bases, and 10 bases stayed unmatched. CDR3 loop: CASTSGGARFFNEQFF. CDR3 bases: TGTGCCAGCACTAGCGGGGGGGCTCGTTTTTTCAATGAGCAGTTCTTC.

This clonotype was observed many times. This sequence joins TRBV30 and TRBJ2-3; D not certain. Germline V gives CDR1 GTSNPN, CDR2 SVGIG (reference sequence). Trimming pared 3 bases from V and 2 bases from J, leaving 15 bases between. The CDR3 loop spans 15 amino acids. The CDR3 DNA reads TGTGCCTGGAGGAAAGGCGCCTCTTTCACAGATACGCAGTATTTT. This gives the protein CAWRKGASFTDTQYF.

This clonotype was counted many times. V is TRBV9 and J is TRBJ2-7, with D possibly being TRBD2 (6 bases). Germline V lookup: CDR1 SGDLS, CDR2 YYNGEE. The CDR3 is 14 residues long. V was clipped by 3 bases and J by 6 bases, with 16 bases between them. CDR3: CASSAPGTFSEQYF. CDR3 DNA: TGTGCCAGCAGCGCCCCGGGGACTTTCAGCGAGCAGTACTTC. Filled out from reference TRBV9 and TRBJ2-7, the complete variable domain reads DSGVTQTPKHLITATGQRVTLRCSPRSGDLSVYWYQQSLDQGLQFLIQYYNGEERAKGNILERFSAQQFPDLHSELNLSSLELGDSALYFCASSAPGTFSEQYFGPGTRLTVT.

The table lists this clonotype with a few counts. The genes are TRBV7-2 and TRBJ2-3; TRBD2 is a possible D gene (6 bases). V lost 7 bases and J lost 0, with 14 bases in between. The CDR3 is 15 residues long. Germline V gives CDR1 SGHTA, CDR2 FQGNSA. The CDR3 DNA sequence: TGTGCCAGCAACGGCGGGACCGTAAGCACAGATACGCAGTATTTT. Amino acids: CASNGGTVSTDTQYF.

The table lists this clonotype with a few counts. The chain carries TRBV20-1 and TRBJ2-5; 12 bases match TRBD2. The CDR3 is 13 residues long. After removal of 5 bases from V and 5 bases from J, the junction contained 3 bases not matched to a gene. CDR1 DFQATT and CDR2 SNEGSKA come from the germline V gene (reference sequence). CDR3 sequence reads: CSAPSGGAETQYF. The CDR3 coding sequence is TGCAGTGCTCCTAGCGGGGGGGCCGAGACCCAGTACTTC.

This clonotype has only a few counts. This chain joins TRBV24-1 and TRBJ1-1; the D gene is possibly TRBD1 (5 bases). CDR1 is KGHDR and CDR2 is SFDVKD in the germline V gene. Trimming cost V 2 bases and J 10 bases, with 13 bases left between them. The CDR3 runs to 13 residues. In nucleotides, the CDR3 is TGTGCCACCAGTGATTCTGGAAGGGGAACAGCTTTCTTT. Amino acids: CATSDSGRGTAFF.

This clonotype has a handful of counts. DNA for the CDR3: TGCAGCGCCCGGACAGGGGGCACTGAAGCTTTCTTT. It yields the protein CSARTGGTEAFF. This sequence joins TRBV29-1 and TRBJ1-1, with TRBD1 matching 10 bases. The J segment lost 4 bases and the V segment lost 7 bases, leaving 3 bases of the junction unmatched. The CDR3 extends over 12 amino acids. Germline V gene sequence: CDR1 SQVTM, CDR2 ANQGSEA.

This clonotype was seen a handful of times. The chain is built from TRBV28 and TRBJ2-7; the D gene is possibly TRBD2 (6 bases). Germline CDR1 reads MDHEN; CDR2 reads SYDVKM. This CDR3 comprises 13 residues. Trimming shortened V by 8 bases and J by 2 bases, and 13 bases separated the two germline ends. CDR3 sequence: CASARDLPYEQYF. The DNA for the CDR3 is TGTGCCAGCGCCCGGGACTTACCCTACGAGCAGTACTTC. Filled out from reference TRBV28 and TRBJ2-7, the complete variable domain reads DVKVTQSSRYLVKRTGEKVFLECVQDMDHENMFWYRQDPGLGLRLIYFSYDVKMKEKGDIPEGYSVSREKKERFSLILESASTNQTSMYLCASARDLPYEQYFGPGTRLTVT.

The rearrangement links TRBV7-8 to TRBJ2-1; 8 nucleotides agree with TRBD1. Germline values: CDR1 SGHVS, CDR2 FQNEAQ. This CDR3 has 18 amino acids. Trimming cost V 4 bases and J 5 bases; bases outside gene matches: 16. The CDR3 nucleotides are TGTGCCAGCAGCTCCCCCCTCGACAGGGGAGTGTCTAACAATGAGCAGTTCTTC. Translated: CASSSPLDRGVSNNEQFF.

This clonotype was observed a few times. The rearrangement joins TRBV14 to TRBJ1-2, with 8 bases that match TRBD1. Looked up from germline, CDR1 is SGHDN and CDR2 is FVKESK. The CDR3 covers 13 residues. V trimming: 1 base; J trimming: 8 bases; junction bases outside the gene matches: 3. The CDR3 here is CASSQGTGWGYTF. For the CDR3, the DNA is TGTGCCAGCAGCCAAGGGACAGGGTGGGGCTACACCTTC. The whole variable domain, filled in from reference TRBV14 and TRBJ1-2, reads EAGVTQFPSHSVIEKGQTVTLRCDPISGHDNLYWYRRVMGKEIKFLLHFVKESKQDESGMPNNRFLAERTGGTYSTLKVQPAELEDSGVYFCASSQGTGWGYTFGSGTRLTVV.